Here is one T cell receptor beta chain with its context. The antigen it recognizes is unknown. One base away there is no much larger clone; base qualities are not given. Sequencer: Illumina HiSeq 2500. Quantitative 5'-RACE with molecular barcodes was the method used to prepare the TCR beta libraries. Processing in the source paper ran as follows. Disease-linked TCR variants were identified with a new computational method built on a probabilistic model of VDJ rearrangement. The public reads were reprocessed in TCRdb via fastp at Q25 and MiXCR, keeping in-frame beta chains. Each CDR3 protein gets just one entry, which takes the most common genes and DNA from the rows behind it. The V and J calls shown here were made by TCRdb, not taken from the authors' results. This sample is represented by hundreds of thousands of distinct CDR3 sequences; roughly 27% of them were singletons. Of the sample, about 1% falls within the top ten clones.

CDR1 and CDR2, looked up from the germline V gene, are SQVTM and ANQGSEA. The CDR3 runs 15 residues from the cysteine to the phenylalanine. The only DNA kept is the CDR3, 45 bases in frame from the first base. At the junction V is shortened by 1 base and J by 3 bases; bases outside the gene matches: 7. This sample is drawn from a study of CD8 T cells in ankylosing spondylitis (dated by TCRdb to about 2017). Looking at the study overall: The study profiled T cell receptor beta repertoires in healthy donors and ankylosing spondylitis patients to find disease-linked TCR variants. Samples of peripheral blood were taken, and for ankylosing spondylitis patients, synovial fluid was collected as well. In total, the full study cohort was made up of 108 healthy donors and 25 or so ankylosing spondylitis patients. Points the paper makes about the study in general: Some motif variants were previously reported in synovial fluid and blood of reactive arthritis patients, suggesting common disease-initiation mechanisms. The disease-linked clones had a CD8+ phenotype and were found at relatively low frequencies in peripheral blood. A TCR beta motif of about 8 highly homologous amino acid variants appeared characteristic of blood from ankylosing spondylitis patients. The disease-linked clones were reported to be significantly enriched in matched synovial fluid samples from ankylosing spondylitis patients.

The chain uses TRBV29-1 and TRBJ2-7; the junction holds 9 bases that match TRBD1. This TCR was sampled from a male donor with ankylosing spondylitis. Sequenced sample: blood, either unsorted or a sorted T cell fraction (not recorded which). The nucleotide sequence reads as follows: TGCAGCGTTGAAGGGTCACAGGGGGCCGTCTACGAGCAGTACTTC. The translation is CSVEGSQGAVYEQYF.